This TCR beta chain stems from a study of blood T cell repertoires in COVID-19. Study in general: Whether acute or convalescent, the COVID-19 samples came from the United States, Italy and Spain. T cells, B-cell-depleted T cells, or PBMCs supplied cDNA or gDNA.

This clone was detected a few times. Assay: immunoSEQ multiplex PCR; the TCRdb copy retains only in-frame clones and omits some. This table holds about 100,000 clones, over 60% found once. Germline trimming cut 1 base from V and 5 bases from J; bases unmatched to any gene: 2. The CDR3 covers 15 residues. The germline V gene has CDR1 SNHLY and CDR2 FYNNEI. The chain couples TRBV2 to TRBJ1-4, with 9 bases lining up with TRBD1. This receptor was obtained from a man aged 70 or older with acute or convalescent COVID-19. Specimen: peripheral blood. The CDR3 sequence: CASSEGGTGNEKLFF. CDR3 in DNA: TGTGCCAGCAGTGAAGGTGGGACAGGGAATGAAAAACTGTTTTTT.